The 2 T cell receptor beta chains presented below share a single source sample, sequenced in a study of Ad26.COV2.S vaccination and SARS-CoV-2 variants. Sequencing was performed with immunoSEQ multiplex PCR; in TCRdb, only in-frame clones are kept and a portion is missing. This sample has roughly 700,000 clones, with more than 80% found just once. Indicated treatment: about 20 received Ad26.COV2.S at low or high dose, single or two shots; about five received placebo; per-sample allocation not given. Day 63 after the first injection of vaccine or placebo was the sampling time. This material consisted of peripheral blood, taken in a trial of Ad26.COV2.S vaccine versus placebo. These receptors originate from a person between 18 and 65 years old who received the Ad26.COV2.S COVID-19 vaccine or a placebo.

The chain couples TRBV19 to TRBJ1-5; weak D call: TRBD1 (6 bases). Germline V gene lookup returns CDR1 LNHDA and CDR2 SQIVND (reference sequence). The CDR3 sequence is 15 residues long. Trimming removed 10 bases at V and 3 bases at J, with 19 bases between. The DNA of the CDR3 is TGTGCCACCCACGGGACACGCGTATCCAATCAGCCCCAGCATTTT. Its protein product is CATHGTRVSNQPQHF.

J is TRBJ1-6 and V is TRBV7-2, with D maybe TRBD1 (5 bases). Trimming left V 4 bases short and J 8 bases short, with 15 bases between. Germline CDR1 reads SGHTA; CDR2 reads FQGNSA. The CDR3 is 15 amino acids. CDR3 protein: CASSWEGVRDSPLHF. The CDR3 DNA sequence: TGTGCCAGCAGCTGGGAGGGTGTCAGGGATTCACCCCTCCACTTT.